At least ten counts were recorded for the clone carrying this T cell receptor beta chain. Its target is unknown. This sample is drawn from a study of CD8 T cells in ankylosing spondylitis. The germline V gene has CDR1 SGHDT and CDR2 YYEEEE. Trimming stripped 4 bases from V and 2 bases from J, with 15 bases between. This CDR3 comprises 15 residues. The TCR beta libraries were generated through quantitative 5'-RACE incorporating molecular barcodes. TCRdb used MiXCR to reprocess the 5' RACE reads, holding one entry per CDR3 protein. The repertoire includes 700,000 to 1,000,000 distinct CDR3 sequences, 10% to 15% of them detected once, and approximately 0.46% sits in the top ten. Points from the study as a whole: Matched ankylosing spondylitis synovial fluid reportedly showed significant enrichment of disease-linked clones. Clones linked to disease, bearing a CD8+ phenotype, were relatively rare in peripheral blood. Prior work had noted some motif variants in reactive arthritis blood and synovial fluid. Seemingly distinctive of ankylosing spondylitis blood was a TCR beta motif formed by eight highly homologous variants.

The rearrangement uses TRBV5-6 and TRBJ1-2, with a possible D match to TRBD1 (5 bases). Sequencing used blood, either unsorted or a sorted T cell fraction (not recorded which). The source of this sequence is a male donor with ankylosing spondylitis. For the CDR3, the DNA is TGTGCCAGCAGCGTATCGACAGCTTTCAACTATGGCTACACCTTC. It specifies CASSVSTAFNYGYTF.